This T cell receptor beta chain originates from a study of T cell responses to AZD1222 COVID-19 vaccine. TCRdb's table, derived via immunoSEQ multiplex PCR, lists solely in-frame clones and lacks some. This sample has roughly 180,000 clones; just over 90% occur once, and the top ten carry 1.5% to 2%. The CDR3 spans 15 residues. After removal of 8 bases from V and 8 bases from J, the junction contained 16 bases not matched to a gene. CDR1 and CDR2 from the germline V gene are MNHEY and SVGAGI. This chain joins TRBV6-5 and TRBJ1-2; 8 bases are shared with TRBD1. The origin of this receptor is an adult who received the AZD1222 COVID-19 vaccine. The sequences come from peripheral blood, collected 28 days after the second AZD1222 dose. The CDR3 here is CASLTIGQGRSGYTF. The CDR3, as DNA: TGTGCCAGCCTTACGATCGGACAGGGACGATCGGGCTACACCTTC.